The sample holds a few counts of the clone carrying this T cell receptor beta chain. Its antigen remains unknown. Sequenced by immunoSEQ multiplex PCR; TCRdb stores in-frame clones only, minus some. The data show approximately 70,000 clones, with 75% to 90% seen just once and approximately 2.5% held by the top ten. V trimming: 4 bases; J trimming: 5 bases; junction bases outside the gene matches: 16. The CDR3 contains 17 residues. Germline values: CDR1 SGHRS, CDR2 YFSETQ. The data were taken from a study of OX40 agonist ivuxolimab in advanced cancers. At the level of the study: Ivuxolimab, an antibody that agonizes OX40 (CD134), was administered to the patients. A mean age of about 59 years, range about 20 to 79, was recorded, and roughly 80% were male. Study conclusions and caveats: The authors did not determine the antigen specificity of the expanded peripheral T cells. At 0.1 to 3.0 mg/kg and by week 6, CD4+ and CD8+ T cells in the blood had expanded clonally.

This receptor was identified in an adult with an advanced solid tumor such as melanoma, head and neck, liver or kidney cancer. The genes are TRBV5-1 and TRBJ1-1, with TRBD1 matching 8 bases. The sequencing used CD4+ or CD8+ T cells sorted from blood, collected in a trial of the OX40 agonist ivuxolimab. CDR3 protein: CASSVGRPDRVSTEAFF. CDR3 nucleotides: TGCGCCAGCAGCGTAGGCCGCCCGGACAGGGTTAGTACTGAAGCTTTCTTT.